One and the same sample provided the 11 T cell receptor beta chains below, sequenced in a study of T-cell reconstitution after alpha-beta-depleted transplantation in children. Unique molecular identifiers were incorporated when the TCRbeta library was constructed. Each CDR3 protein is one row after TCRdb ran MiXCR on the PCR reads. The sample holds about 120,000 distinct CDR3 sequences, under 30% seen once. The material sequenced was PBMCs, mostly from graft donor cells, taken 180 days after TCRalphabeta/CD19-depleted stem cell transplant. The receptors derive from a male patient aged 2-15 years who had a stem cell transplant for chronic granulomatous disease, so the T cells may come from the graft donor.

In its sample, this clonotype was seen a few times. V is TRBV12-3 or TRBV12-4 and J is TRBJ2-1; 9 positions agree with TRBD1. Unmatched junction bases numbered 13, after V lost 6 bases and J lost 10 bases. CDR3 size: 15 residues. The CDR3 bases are TGTGCCAGCAGGTTACTAGGGGACAGGGAGACCGAGCAGTTCTTC. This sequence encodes CASRLLGDRETEQFF.

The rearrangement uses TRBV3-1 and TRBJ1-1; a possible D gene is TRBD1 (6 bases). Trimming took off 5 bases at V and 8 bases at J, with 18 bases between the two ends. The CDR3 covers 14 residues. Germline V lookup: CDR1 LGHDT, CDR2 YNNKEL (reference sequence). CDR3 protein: CASSKGGGQVEAFF. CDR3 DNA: TGTGCCAGCAGCAAGGGGGGAGGACAAGTGGAAGCTTTCTTT.

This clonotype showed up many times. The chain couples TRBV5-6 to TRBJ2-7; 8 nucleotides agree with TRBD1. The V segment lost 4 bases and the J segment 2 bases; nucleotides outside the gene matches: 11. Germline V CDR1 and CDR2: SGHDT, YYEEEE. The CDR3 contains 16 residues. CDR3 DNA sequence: TGTGCCAGCAGCCCCCGTAGACAGGGGACGACCTACGAGCAGTACTTC. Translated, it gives CASSPRRQGTTYEQYF.

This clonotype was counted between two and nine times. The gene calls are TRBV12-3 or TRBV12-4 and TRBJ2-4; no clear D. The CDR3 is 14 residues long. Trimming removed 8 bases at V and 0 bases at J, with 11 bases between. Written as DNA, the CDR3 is TGTGCCAGCTCATCGGGCCTAGCCAAAAACATTCAGTACTTC. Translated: CASSSGLAKNIQYF.

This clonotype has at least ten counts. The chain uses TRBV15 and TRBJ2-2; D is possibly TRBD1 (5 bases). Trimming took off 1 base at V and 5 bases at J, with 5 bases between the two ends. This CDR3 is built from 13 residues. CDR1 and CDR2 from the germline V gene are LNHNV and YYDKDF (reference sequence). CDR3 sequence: CATSRAGTGELFF. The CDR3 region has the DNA TGTGCCACCAGCAGAGCAGGGACCGGGGAGCTGTTTTTT.

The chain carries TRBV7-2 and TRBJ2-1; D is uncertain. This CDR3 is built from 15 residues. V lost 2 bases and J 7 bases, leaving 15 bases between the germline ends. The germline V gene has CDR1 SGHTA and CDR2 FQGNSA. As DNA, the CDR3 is TGTGCCAGCAGCTTAAAAAAGCCTTTTTTGAATGAGCAGTTCTTC. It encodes CASSLKKPFLNEQFF.

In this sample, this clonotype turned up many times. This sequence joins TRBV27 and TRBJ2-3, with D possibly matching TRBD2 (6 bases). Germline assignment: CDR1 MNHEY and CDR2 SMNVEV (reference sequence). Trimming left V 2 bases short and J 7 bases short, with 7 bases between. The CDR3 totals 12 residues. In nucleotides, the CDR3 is TGTGCCAGCAGTTTAGCGGGGCATACGCAGTATTTT. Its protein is CASSLAGHTQYF.

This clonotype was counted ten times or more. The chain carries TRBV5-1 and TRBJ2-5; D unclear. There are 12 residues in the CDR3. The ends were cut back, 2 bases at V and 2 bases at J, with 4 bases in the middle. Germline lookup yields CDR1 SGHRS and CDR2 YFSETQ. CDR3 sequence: CASSFGQETQYF. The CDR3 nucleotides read TGCGCCAGCAGCTTCGGACAAGAGACCCAGTACTTC.

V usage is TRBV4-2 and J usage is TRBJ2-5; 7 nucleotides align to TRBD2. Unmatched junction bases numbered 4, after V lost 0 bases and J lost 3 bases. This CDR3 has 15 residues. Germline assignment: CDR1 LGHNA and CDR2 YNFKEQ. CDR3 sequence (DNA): TGTGCCAGCAGCCAAGATTCAGCGGGAAAAGAGACCCAGTACTTC. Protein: CASSQDSAGKETQYF.

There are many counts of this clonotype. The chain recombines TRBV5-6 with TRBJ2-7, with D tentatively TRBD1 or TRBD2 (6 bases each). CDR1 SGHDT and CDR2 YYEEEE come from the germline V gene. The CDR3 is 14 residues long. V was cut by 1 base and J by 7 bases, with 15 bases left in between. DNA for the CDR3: TGTGCCAGCAGCTTGCGGGGGCGCGTATGGGAGCAGTACTTC. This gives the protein CASSLRGRVWEQYF.

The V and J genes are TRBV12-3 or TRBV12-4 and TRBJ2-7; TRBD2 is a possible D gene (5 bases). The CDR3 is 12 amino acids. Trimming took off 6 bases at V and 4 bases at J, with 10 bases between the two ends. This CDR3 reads CASSREGYEQYF. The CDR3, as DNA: TGTGCCAGCAGCCGAGAGGGTTACGAGCAGTACTTC.